This T cell receptor beta chain was documented in a study of PD-L1 blockade in urothelial cancer. Background on the study: Patients commenced atezolizumab around 2014, and it was given at 1,200 mg intravenously every 3 weeks. Samples came from 3 weeks, at the second dose, and 6 weeks into treatment.

Each PCR received spiked synthetic TCR analog templates. Assay: immunoSEQ multiplex PCR; the TCRdb copy retains only in-frame clones and omits some. Found here are 70,000 to 75,000 clones, roughly nine tenths of them singletons; the top ten hold roughly 3.4%. The study enrolled patients with locally advanced or metastatic urothelial carcinoma. Per germline, CDR1 MRHNA and CDR2 SNTAGT. This CDR3 is 15 amino acids long. V was shortened by 0 bases and J by 5 bases, with 12 bases between the two germline ends. Material: PBMCs, obtained around atezolizumab (anti-PD-L1) treatment. This rearrangement joins TRBV6-4 to TRBJ2-3, with D tentatively TRBD2 (5 bases). The clonotype originates from a man in his 60s with urothelial cancer. The CDR3 sequence is CASSDSNGRGDTQYF. In DNA, the CDR3 is TGTGCCAGCAGTGACTCTAACGGTCGGGGAGATACGCAGTATTTT.